This TCR beta chain is from a study of blood T cell repertoires in COVID-19. The assay was immunoSEQ multiplex PCR, and TCRdb's table has in-frame clones only and misses some. The data show about 31,000 clones, with roughly 90% seen just once and more than 7% held by the top ten. The CDR3 runs 13 residues. The source material was peripheral blood. The genes are TRBV21-1 and TRBJ2-1; the table assigns TRBD2, which was not confirmed against the DNA. TRBV21-1 represents a pseudogene. The receptor comes from a man between 65 and 85 years old with active or convalescent COVID-19. Here the CDR3 DNA reads TGTGCCAGCAGCAAAGCCGGACTCAATGAGCAGTTCTTC. Translated, it gives CASSKAGLNEQFF.